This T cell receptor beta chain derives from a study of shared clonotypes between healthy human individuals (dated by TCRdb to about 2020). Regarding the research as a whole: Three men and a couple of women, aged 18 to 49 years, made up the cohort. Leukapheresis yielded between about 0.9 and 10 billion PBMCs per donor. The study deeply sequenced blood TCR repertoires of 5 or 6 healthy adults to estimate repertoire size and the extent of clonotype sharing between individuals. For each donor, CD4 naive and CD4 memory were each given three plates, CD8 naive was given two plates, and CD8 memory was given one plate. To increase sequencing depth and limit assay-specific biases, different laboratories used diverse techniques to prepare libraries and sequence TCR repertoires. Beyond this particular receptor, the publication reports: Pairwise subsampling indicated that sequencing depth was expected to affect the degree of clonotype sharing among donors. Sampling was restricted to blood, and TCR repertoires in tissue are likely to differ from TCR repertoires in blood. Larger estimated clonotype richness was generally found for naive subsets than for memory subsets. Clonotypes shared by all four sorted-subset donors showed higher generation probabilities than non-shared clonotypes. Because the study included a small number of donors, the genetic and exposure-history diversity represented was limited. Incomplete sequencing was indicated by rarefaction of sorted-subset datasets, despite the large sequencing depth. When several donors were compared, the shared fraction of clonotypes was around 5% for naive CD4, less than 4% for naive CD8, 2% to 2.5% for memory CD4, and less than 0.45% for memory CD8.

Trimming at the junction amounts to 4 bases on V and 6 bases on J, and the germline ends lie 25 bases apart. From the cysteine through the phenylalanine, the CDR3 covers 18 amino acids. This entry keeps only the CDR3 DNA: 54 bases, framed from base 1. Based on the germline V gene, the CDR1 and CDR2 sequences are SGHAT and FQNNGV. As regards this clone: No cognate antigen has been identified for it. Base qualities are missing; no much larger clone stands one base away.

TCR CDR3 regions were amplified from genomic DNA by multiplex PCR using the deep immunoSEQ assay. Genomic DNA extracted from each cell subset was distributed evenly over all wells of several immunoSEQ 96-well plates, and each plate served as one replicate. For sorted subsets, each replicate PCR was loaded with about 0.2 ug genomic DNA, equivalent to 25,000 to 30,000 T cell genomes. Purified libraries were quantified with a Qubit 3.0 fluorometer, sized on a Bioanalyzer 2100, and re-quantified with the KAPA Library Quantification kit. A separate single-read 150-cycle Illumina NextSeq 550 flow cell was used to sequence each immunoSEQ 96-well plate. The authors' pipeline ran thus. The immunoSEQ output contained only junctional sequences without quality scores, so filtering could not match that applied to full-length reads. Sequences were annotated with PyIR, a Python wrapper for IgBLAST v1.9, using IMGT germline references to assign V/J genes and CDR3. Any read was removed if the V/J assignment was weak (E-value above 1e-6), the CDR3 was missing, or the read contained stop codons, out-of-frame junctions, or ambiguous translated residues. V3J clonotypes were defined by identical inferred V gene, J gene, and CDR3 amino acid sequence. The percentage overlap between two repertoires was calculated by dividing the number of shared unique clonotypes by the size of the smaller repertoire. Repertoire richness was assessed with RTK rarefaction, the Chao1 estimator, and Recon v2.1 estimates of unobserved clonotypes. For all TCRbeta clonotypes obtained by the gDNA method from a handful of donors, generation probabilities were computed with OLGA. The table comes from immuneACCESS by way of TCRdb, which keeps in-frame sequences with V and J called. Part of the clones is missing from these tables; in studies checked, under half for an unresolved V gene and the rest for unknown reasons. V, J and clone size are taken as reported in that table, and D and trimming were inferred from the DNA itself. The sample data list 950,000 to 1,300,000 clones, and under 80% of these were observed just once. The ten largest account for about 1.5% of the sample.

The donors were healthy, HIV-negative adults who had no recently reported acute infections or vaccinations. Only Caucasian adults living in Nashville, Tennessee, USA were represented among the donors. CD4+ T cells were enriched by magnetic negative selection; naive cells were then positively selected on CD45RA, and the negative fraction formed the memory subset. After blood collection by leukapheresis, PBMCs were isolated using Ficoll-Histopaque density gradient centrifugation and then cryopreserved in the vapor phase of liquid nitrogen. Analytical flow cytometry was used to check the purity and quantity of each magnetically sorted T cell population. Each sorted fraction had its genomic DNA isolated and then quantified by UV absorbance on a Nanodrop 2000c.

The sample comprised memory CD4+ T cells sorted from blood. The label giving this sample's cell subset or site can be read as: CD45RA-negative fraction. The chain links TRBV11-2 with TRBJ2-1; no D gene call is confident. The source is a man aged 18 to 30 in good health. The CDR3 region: CASSSKGRTIETPNEQFF. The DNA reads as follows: TGTGCCAGCAGCTCCAAAGGCCGGACCATCGAAACCCCCAATGAGCAGTTCTTC.